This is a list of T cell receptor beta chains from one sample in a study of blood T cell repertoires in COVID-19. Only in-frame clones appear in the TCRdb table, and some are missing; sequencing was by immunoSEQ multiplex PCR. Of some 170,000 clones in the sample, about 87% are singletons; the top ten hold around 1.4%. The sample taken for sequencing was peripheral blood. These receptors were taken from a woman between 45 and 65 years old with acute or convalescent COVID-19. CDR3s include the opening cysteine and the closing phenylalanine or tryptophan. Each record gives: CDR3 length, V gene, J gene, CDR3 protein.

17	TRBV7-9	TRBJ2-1	CASSLMSVSTGVNEQFF
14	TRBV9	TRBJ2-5	CASSSPGQGETQYF
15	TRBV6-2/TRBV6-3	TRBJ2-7	CASSYSQTRGYEQYF
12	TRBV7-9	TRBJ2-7	CASSRQVYEQYF
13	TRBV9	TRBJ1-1	CASSRQGANEAFF
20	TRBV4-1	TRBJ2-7	CASSQEPGTSGSLTYYEQYF
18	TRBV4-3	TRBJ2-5	CASSQDLPSGGNQETQYF
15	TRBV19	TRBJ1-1	CASTHTGGENRQAFF
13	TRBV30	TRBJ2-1	CAWSVGLAGAQFF
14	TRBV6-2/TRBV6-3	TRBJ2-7	CASSSRDRGPEQYF
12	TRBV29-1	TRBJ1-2	CSVGQPNYGYTF
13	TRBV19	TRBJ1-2	CASSMRANYGYTF
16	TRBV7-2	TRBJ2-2	CASSPYGASGYGELFF
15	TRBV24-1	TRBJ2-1	CATSDPRDRNNEQFF
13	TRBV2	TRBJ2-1	CATHPGLDYEQFF
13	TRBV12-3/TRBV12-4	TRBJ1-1	CASNLWLGAEAFF
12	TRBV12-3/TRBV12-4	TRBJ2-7	CASHKQGGEQYF
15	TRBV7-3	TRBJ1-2	CASSSHREGDYGYTF
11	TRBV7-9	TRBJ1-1	CASSLQDEAFF
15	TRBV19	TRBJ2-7	CASSIGLAGVYEQYF
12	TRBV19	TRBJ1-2	CASTGHRILYTF
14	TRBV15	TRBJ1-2	CATSRADREYGYTF
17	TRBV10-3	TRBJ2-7	CAIRGRLAGASPYEQYF
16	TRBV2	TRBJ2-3	CASSPMGRRSTDTQYF
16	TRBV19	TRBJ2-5	CASSIEEGAFRETQYF
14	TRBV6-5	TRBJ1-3	CASSYCTGGYTIYF